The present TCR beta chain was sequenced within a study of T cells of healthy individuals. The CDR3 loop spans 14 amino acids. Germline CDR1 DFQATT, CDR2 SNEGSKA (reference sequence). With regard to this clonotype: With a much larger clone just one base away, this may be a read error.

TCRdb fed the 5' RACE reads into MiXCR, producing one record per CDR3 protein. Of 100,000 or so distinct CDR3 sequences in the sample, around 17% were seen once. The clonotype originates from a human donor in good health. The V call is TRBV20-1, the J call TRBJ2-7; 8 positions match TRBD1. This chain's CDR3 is CSAFRWDRPDEKYF. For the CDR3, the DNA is TGCAGTGCTTTTAGATGGGACAGGCCGGACGAGAAGTACTTC.